Listed below are T cell receptor beta chains from one sample, sequenced in a study of blood T cell repertoires in COVID-19. The assay was immunoSEQ multiplex PCR, and TCRdb's table has in-frame clones only and misses some. The data show roughly 120,000 clones, about 85% seen once. The sample comprised peripheral blood. These receptors were collected from a man between 65 and 85 years old with acute or convalescent COVID-19. Each CDR3 is given without its conserved first and last residue. Fields, in order: V gene, J gene, CDR3 protein.

>TRBV28|TRBJ1-6
ASSFIPRGHLPSSYNSPLH
>TRBV24-1|TRBJ2-1
ATSDPSGGAGAYNEQF
>TRBV28|TRBJ2-5
ASRIAGGPETQY
>TRBV5-1|TRBJ2-1
ASSPLLSGGPFSSYNEQF
>TRBV19|TRBJ2-1
ASSKGTSGGFWQF
>TRBV3-1/TRBV3-2|TRBJ1-4
ASSQPRGSNEKLF
>TRBV18|TRBJ1-2
ASSPLPDRVGANYGYT
>TRBV2|TRBJ1-4
ASRAHGAGGAKNEKLF
>TRBV5-1|TRBJ1-6
ASSAGQGGSPLH
>TRBV6-2/TRBV6-3|TRBJ2-6
ASSLRDRGISGANVLT
>TRBV11-2|TRBJ1-5
ASSSPRGQGGQPQH
>TRBV10-3|TRBJ1-2
AISSGGLYGYT
>TRBV11-2|TRBJ1-2
ASSLAADSIYGYT
>TRBV7-2|TRBJ1-6
ASSSPDSSSYNSPLH
>TRBV28|TRBJ1-5
ASSHRAWSNQPQH
>TRBV2|TRBJ2-2
ASFYGELF
>TRBV4-1|TRBJ2-6
ASSHGGEAGANVLT
>TRBV5-4|TRBJ2-2
ASSMGGANTGELF
>TRBV5-6|TRBJ1-1
ASSFGQGDKAF
>TRBV5-1|TRBJ1-1
ASQSSGGFTEAF
>TRBV6-5|TRBJ2-7
ASSRDRGYEQY
>TRBV3-1/TRBV3-2|TRBJ2-7
ASSPRDSYGYEQY
>TRBV5-1|TRBJ2-3
ASSLPRQGTDTQY